The 25 T cell receptor beta chains given below trace back to one sample, sequenced in a study of tumor and adjacent non-tumor tissue in lung cancer. A modified ARM-PCR protocol with three rounds of nested PCR amplified TCRbeta. MiXCR was run by TCRdb on the multiplex PCR reads, yielding one entry per CDR3 protein. Of about 75,000 distinct CDR3 sequences in the sample, roughly 80% are singletons; the top ten hold about 12%. No cell sorting was done before RNA was extracted from the tissue. Sequences were obtained from lung tumor tissue. These receptors all come from a woman aged 50 to 60 with non-small cell lung cancer.

As regards this clonotype: One junction end does not reproduce the germline sequence, and a read error may be involved. The chain combines TRBV11-2 with TRBJ2-3; 8 nucleotides align to TRBD2. The V gene's germline CDR1 is SGHAT and CDR2 FQNNGV. The CDR3 totals 21 residues. The CDR3 here is CVSTPLVRAWTSWRSTDTQNF. For the CDR3, the DNA is TGTGTCAGCACTCCTTTAGTTCGGGCCTGGACTAGCTGGAGGAGCACAGATACGCAGAATTTT.

This chain joins TRBV12-3 or TRBV12-4 and TRBJ2-2; D uncertain. This CDR3 spans 14 amino acids. The germline V and J ends were trimmed by 7 bases and 2 bases, with 11 bases remaining between them. CDR3 sequence reads: CASTLNKNTGELFF. CDR3 DNA: TGTGCCAGCACTTTGAACAAAAACACCGGGGAGCTGTTTTTT.

Of note for this clonotype: One end of the junction does not line up with germline, which may come from a read error. The chain has TRBV7-8 and TRBJ2-3, with no clear D. The CDR3 totals 15 residues. CDR1 and CDR2 (germline): SGHVS, FQNEAQ. This CDR3 is CANSSTLTHADTQYF. CDR3 bases: TGTGCCAACAGCTCAACCTTGACTCACGCAGATACGCAGTATTTT.

Note on this clonotype: As the CDR3 is not closed by the conserved phenylalanine or tryptophan, this likely results from a read error. It is unclear where the CDR3 begins or ends on the DNA, so no DNA is shown, and the CDR3 is as TCRdb lists it. The chain couples TRBV29-1 to TRBJ2-1; the D call TRBD2 from the table was never checked on the DNA. Germline assignment: CDR1 SQVTM and CDR2 ANQGSEA. The CDR3 length is 17 residues, termini included. The CDR3 region is CNVEDLAGWSSYNEQLL.

The V call is TRBV2, the J call TRBJ2-2; either TRBD1 or TRBD2 may supply D (5 bases each). V lost 7 bases to trimming and J lost 4 bases, with 16 bases between them. In germline, CDR1 is SNHLY, CDR2 FYNNEI. CDR3 length: 15 amino acids. The CDR3 here is CASTQDGTITGELFF. In nucleotides, the CDR3 is TGTGCCAGCACCCAGGATGGGACGATCACCGGGGAGCTGTTTTTT.

As concerns this clonotype: The junction shows a germline mismatch at one end, possibly a read error. The chain combines TRBV10-2 with TRBJ2-3; TRBD1 or TRBD2 may be the D gene (5 bases each). The CDR3 has 16 residues. Germline values: CDR1 WSHSY, CDR2 SAAADI. The DNA of the CDR3 is TGCGCCAGCAGTGGAGGGGAGAGCCGGGGCACAGATACGCAGTTTTTT. Its protein product is CASSGGESRGTDTQFF.

Concerning this clonotype: Relative to the germline gene, one junction end is altered; a read error may explain this. The chain couples TRBV28 to TRBJ1-1; D possibly corresponds to TRBD1 (5 bases). The CDR3 is 14 residues long. Germline CDR1 MDHEN, CDR2 SYDVKM. The DNA of the CDR3 is TGTGCCAGTAGCTTCCTCGACAGCGTGACTGTAGCTTTCTTT. It encodes CASSFLDSVTVAFF.

Of note for this clonotype: At one end the junction does not follow the germline gene, possibly because of a read error. The V gene is TRBV4-1, the J gene TRBJ2-6; TRBD1 aligns across 11 bases. The CDR3 sequence is 19 residues long. CDR1 MGHRA and CDR2 YSYEKL come from the germline V gene. The CDR3 protein is CVSSQDWWTGGSGADALTF. The CDR3 DNA reads TGCGTCAGCAGCCAAGATTGGTGGACAGGGGGCTCTGGGGCCGACGCCCTGACTTTC.

There are a few counts of this clonotype. The chain recombines TRBV7-8 with TRBJ2-7; D is possibly TRBD2 (6 bases). CDR1 and CDR2 (germline): SGHVS, FQNEAQ. Trimming removed 5 bases at V and 7 bases at J, with 18 bases between. CDR3 size: 14 residues. The CDR3 bases are TGTGCCAGCAGCGTAGTCGCGGGGAACAATGAGCAGTACTTC. It encodes CASSVVAGNNEQYF.

The V and J genes are TRBV11-2 and TRBJ2-7; a weak D match, TRBD1 (5 bases). This CDR3 has 14 amino acids. Germline V CDR1 and CDR2: SGHAT, FQNNGV. Between the trimmed V and J ends, which lost 11 bases and 4 bases, there was a span of 21 bases. The CDR3 loop reads CAGNLVGRTYEQYF. The CDR3 region has the DNA TGTGCCGGCAACTTAGTCGGGCGGACATACGAGCAGTACTTC.

On this clonotype itself: One end of the junction fails to match germline, which may point to a read error. This sequence joins TRBV4-1 and TRBJ2-3; D is uncertain. The CDR3 has 16 amino acids. Germline CDR1 and CDR2: MGHRA and YSYEKL. The CDR3 region has the DNA TGCCCCAGCAGCCAAGGTCGGCTAGTTAGCACAGATACGCAGTATTTT. It is translated as CPSSQGRLVSTDTQYF.

Concerning this clonotype itself: A read error is possible here, since a much larger clone lies one base away. The rearrangement uses TRBV11-2 and TRBJ2-1, with D perhaps TRBD2 (6 bases). The germline V gene encodes CDR1 SGHAT and CDR2 FQNNGV. The CDR3 is made up of 13 amino acids. CDR3 protein: CASSLGSSGEHFF. CDR3 nucleotide sequence: TGTGCCAGCAGCCTCGGGAGTTCGGGTGAGCATTTCTTC. The variable domain in full, completed from reference TRBV11-2 and TRBJ2-1, reads EAGVAQSPRYKIIEKRQSVAFWCNPISGHATLYWYQQILGQGPKLLIQFQNNGVVDDSQLPKDRFSAERLKGVDSTLKIQPAKLEDSAVYLCASSLGSSGEHFFGPGTRLTVL.

Notes on this clonotype: Relative to the germline gene, one junction end is altered; a read error may explain this. This chain uses TRBV11-2 with TRBJ2-5; no clear D gene. Germline CDR1 and CDR2: SGHAT and FQNNGV. The CDR3 sequence is 14 residues long. This CDR3 is CASSPRARTETQHF. CDR3 nucleotides: TGTGCCAGCAGCCCTCGAGCCAGAACAGAGACCCAGCACTTC.

Points on this clonotype: In this CDR3 the conserved last residue, phenylalanine or tryptophan, is missing, so a read error is likely. The chain is built from TRBV20-1 and TRBJ2-7; D uncertain. CDR3 length: 14 amino acids. Germline V lookup: CDR1 DFQATT, CDR2 SNEGSKA (reference sequence). CDR3 DNA sequence: TGTAGTGCTAGAGATGAGGATCTCTCCTACGAGCAGTACCTC. Residues: CSARDEDLSYEQYL.

On this clonotype: One junction end disagrees with the germline gene, perhaps due to a read error. CDR3 region: CVSSHAIEAVPYKQYF. CDR3 sequence (DNA): TGTGTCAGCAGCCATGCAATAGAGGCGGTCCCCTACAAGCAGTACTTC. The chain has TRBV4-2 and TRBJ2-7; D gene unclear. There are 16 residues in the CDR3. CDR1 LGHNA and CDR2 YNFKEQ come from the germline V gene.

This clonotype was seen ten or more times. This chain links TRBV6-1 with TRBJ2-3; 7 bases line up with TRBD1. This CDR3 contains 15 residues. Trimming removed 2 bases from V and 6 bases from J; junction bases left unmatched: 8. Germline V lookup: CDR1 MNHNS, CDR2 SASEGT. The CDR3: CASSETPTGVDTQYF. CDR3 bases: TGTGCCAGCAGTGAAACTCCTACAGGGGTTGATACGCAGTATTTT.

In this sample, this clonotype turned up many times. The chain employs TRBV29-1 and TRBJ2-1, with TRBD2 matching 12 bases. The germline CDR1 and CDR2 sequences are SQVTM and ANQGSEA. V was clipped by 6 bases and J by 4 bases; unmatched bases: 4. The CDR3 has 14 amino acids. The CDR3 loop is CSVGTSGFYNEQFF. CDR3 sequence (DNA): TGCAGCGTGGGGACTAGCGGGTTTTACAATGAGCAGTTCTTC.

The chain carries TRBV6-2 or TRBV6-3 and TRBJ2-5; the D is unclear. Germline loops: CDR1 MNHEY, CDR2 SVGEGT. Between the trimmed V and J ends, which lost 2 bases and 5 bases, there was a span of 3 bases. The length of the CDR3 is 11 residues. The CDR3 spells CASSYGETQYF. DNA of the CDR3: TGTGCCAGCAGTTACGGTGAGACCCAGTACTTC.

Turning to this clonotype: One junction end does not reproduce the germline sequence, and a read error may be involved. The rearrangement joins TRBV11-2 to TRBJ2-1; TRBD2 matches at 7 bases. The CDR3 extends over 12 amino acids. CDR1 is SGHAT and CDR2 is FQNNGV in the germline V gene. CDR3 sequence: CASCQTSSELFF. The CDR3 nucleotides are TGTGCCAGTTGCCAGACTAGCAGTGAGCTGTTCTTC.

In this sample, this clonotype turned up many times. A much larger clone differs from this one at a single base, so this may be a read error. Written as DNA, the CDR3 is TGCAACGTTGAAGAGGTAACAGGACAAACTGAAGCTTTCTTT. It specifies CNVEEVTGQTEAFF. The V call is TRBV29-1, the J call TRBJ1-1; a possible D gene is TRBD1 (5 bases). The CDR3 is made up of 14 amino acids. Per germline, CDR1 SQVTM and CDR2 ANQGSEA.

A note on this clonotype: Germline and junction disagree at one end, which may indicate a read error. The chain is built from TRBV6-5 and TRBJ2-1, with D perhaps given as TRBD1 or TRBD2 (6 bases each). Germline V CDR1 and CDR2: MNHEY, SVGAGI. This CDR3 has 16 residues. The CDR3 DNA follows: TGTGCCAGCATTTACTTCTCTAGGGGGGCTTACAGTGAGCAGTTCTTC. Translation: CASIYFSRGAYSEQFF.

This clonotype occurred once. An end of the junction does not agree with germline; a read error may underlie this. The genes are TRBV30 and TRBJ1-5, with D uncertain. This CDR3 has 16 amino acids. The germline V gene has CDR1 GTSNPN and CDR2 SVGIG (reference sequence). The CDR3 region is CACSGSLMVSNQPQHF. The CDR3 DNA is TGTGCCTGCAGTGGCTCGCTAATGGTTAGCAATCAGCCCCAGCATTTT.

Worth noting for this clonotype: The junction differs from germline at one of its ends, possibly a read error. V and J are TRBV5-1 and TRBJ2-3; 12 bases align to TRBD2. The CDR3 contains 16 residues. Germline loops: CDR1 SGHRS, CDR2 YFSETQ. The CDR3 loop is CASSSGLAGGTNTQYF. The CDR3, as DNA: TGCGCCAGCAGTTCGGGACTAGCGGGCGGCACAAATACGCAGTATTTT.

The chain recombines TRBV29-1 with TRBJ2-4, with a possible D match to TRBD1 (5 bases). The germline V gene has CDR1 SQVTM and CDR2 ANQGSEA. Between the trimmed V and J ends, which lost 8 bases and 4 bases, there was a span of 15 bases. The CDR3 sequence is 13 residues long. In DNA form, the CDR3 reads TGCAGCATTCTAGGGGCAGCAAAAAACATTCAGTACTTC. Translating it yields CSILGAAKNIQYF.

A remark on this clonotype: An end of the junction does not agree with germline; a read error may underlie this. The J gene is TRBJ2-1, the V gene TRBV29-1; TRBD1 aligns across 9 bases. There are 15 residues in the CDR3. CDR1 is SQVTM, CDR2 ANQGSEA, per germline. CDR3 bases: TGCAGCGTTGATTCTTCCGGACAGGGGAGGGTTGAGCACTTCTTC. As protein: CSVDSSGQGRVEHFF.